What follows are 27 T cell receptor beta chains derived from one specimen sequenced in a study of cytomegalovirus exposure and HLA in healthy donors. A multiplex PCR was run with 60 Vbeta primers and 13 Jbeta primers. Using immunoSEQ multiplex PCR, the repertoire was profiled, and TCRdb retains in-frame clones only, with some absent. The sample has approximately 80,000 clones, 73% seen once; the top ten hold about 16%. The sample comprised PBMCs. All receptors come from a woman in her forties in good health and CMV-seropositive.

CDR3 region: CSVDDYNSGANVLTF. The CDR3, as DNA: TGCAGCGTTGACGACTACAACTCTGGGGCCAACGTCCTGACTTTC. This rearrangement joins TRBV29-1 to TRBJ2-6, with D possibly TRBD2 on 5 matching bases. Germline CDR1 SQVTM, CDR2 ANQGSEA. The CDR3 has 15 amino acids. V lost 3 bases to trimming and J lost 0 bases, with 9 bases between them. The whole variable domain, filled in from reference TRBV29-1 and TRBJ2-6, reads SAVISQKPSRDICQRGTSLTIQCQVDSQVTMMFWYRQQPGQSLTLIATANQGSEATYESGFVIDKFPISRPNLTFSTLTVSNMSPEDSSIYLCSVDDYNSGANVLTFGAGSRLTVL.

V usage is TRBV23-1 and J usage is TRBJ2-5, with 7 bases aligning to TRBD1. TRBV23-1 is assigned to the ORF class and has an uncertain function. The CDR3 spans 14 residues. Unmatched junction bases numbered 10, after V lost 8 bases and J lost 4 bases. CDR3 protein: CASGPGQLAETQYF. The CDR3 DNA is TGCGCCAGCGGACCGGGACAGTTGGCAGAGACCCAGTACTTC.

This chain uses TRBV7-2 with TRBJ1-5; TRBD1 might be the D (5 bases). CDR1 is SGHTA and CDR2 is FQGNSA in the germline V gene. V lost 4 bases and J 2 bases, leaving 15 bases between the germline ends. CDR3 length: 16 amino acids. CDR3 bases: TGTGCCAGCAGCTCTAGAGGCGGGGGAGGCAATCAGCCCCAGCATTTT. Translation: CASSSRGGGGNQPQHF.

The CDR3 bases are TGTGCCAGCAGTTACAGGCCAGGGTTCGAGACCCAGTACTTC. This encodes CASSYRPGFETQYF. The rearrangement links TRBV6-5 to TRBJ2-5; possibly TRBD1 for D (5 bases). Germline V gene sequence: CDR1 MNHEY, CDR2 SVGAGI. Trimming cost V 2 bases and J 5 bases, with 12 bases left between them. CDR3 size: 14 residues.

The chain joins TRBV7-9 to TRBJ1-1, with 7 nucleotides matching TRBD1. The trim removed 5 bases at V and 7 bases at J, leaving 7 bases unmatched. CDR1 and CDR2 (germline): SEHNR, FQNEAQ (reference sequence). The CDR3 consists of 13 residues. CDR3 sequence (DNA): TGTGCCAGCAGCCCTTCGGACAGGCTTGAAGCTTTCTTT. Its protein product is CASSPSDRLEAFF.

This clone was observed a handful of times. The genes are TRBV5-1 and TRBJ1-1; D call uncertain. The V gene's germline CDR1 is SGHRS and CDR2 YFSETQ. The V and J ends lost 0 bases and 6 bases respectively, with 12 bases between them. This CDR3 region has 14 residues. The CDR3: CASSLGQPQAEAFF. The CDR3 DNA sequence: TGCGCCAGCAGCTTGGGGCAGCCCCAGGCTGAAGCTTTCTTT.

The gene calls are TRBV28 and TRBJ2-7, with D possibly TRBD1 on 5 matching bases. Germline assignment: CDR1 MDHEN and CDR2 SYDVKM. The CDR3 has 13 residues. V dropped 2 bases and J dropped 6 bases, with 11 bases sitting between them. CDR3 in amino acids: CASSLIGEGEQYF. CDR3 sequence (DNA): TGTGCCAGCAGTTTAATAGGGGAAGGCGAGCAGTACTTC.

V gene TRBV6-5 combines with J gene TRBJ1-6; D possibly corresponds to TRBD1 (5 bases). Trimming pared 7 bases from V and 10 bases from J, leaving 14 bases between. Germline V gene data show CDR1 as MNHEY and CDR2 as SVGAGI. The CDR3 is 13 residues long. The CDR3 DNA is TGTGCCAGCAATACTCAGGGTTCCTCACCCCTCCACTTT. It translates to CASNTQGSSPLHF.

This chain connects TRBV1 to TRBJ2-3; the table's D call, TRBD2, has no DNA check behind it. TRBV1 is a pseudogene locus. The CDR3 contains 20 residues. The CDR3 DNA reads as TGCACCAGCAGCCAATTCCTCTCCGGGACTAGCGGGAGGGCCACAGATACGCAGTATTTT. The encoded protein is CTSSQFLSGTSGRATDTQYF.

The chain has TRBV6-5 and TRBJ2-7, with 8 bases identical to TRBD2. With 6 bases clipped from V and 5 bases from J, the junction kept 12 bases outside the gene matches. The CDR3 is 15 amino acids. Per germline, CDR1 MNHEY and CDR2 SVGAGI. The CDR3 nucleotides are TGTGCCAGCAGAACGCCGGGGACTAGAGCGGACGAGCAGTACTTC. Its translation is CASRTPGTRADEQYF.

This chain joins TRBV6-5 and TRBJ2-5, with 7 bases matching TRBD2. Germline V gives CDR1 MNHEY, CDR2 SVGAGI. There are 14 residues in the CDR3. V trimming: 6 bases; J trimming: 5 bases; junction bases outside the gene matches: 9. The CDR3, as DNA: TGTGCCAGCAGCCAGTGGGGGGGTGATGAGACCCAGTACTTC. It yields the protein CASSQWGGDETQYF.

The chain carries TRBV7-2 and TRBJ2-3, with 7 bases lining up with TRBD2. The CDR3 runs 16 residues. CDR1 SGHTA and CDR2 FQGNSA come from the germline V gene. The trim removed 5 bases at V and 5 bases at J, leaving 13 bases unmatched. The CDR3 is CASSPGLRGRVDTQYF. As DNA, the CDR3 is TGTGCCAGCAGCCCCGGTTTACGGGGGAGGGTAGATACGCAGTATTTT.

V and J are TRBV6-5 and TRBJ2-7, with TRBD2 as a possible D gene (6 bases). Germline V gives CDR1 MNHEY, CDR2 SVGAGI. Deletions cut 4 bases from V and 3 bases from J, with 19 bases between. This CDR3 region has 16 residues. The CDR3 sequence: CASSSRGTPGHYEQYF. The CDR3 DNA reads TGTGCCAGCAGTTCCCGCGGGACCCCAGGGCACTACGAGCAGTACTTC.

About this clone: Other DNA sequences in the same sample also yield this CDR3. This rearrangement joins TRBV6-5 to TRBJ1-1; TRBD1 might be the D (6 bases). The germline gives CDR1 MNHEY, CDR2 SVGAGI. The V end lost 9 bases, the J end lost 1 base, and 9 bases lay between the germline ends. The CDR3 is made up of 12 amino acids. As DNA, the CDR3 is TGTGCCAGTTCGGACAGGAACACTGAAGCTTTCTTT. Amino acid sequence: CASSDRNTEAFF.

The chain joins TRBV6-1 to TRBJ1-1; 9 bases line up with TRBD1. Losses at the gene ends were 7 bases for V and 3 bases for J; bases not matched to a gene: 6. Germline V gives CDR1 MNHNS, CDR2 SASEGT. The length of the CDR3 is 14 residues. CDR3 loop: CASTEDRGDTEAFF. CDR3 bases: TGTGCCAGCACCGAGGACAGGGGTGACACTGAAGCTTTCTTT.

The V call is TRBV2, the J call TRBJ2-1, with 13 positions matching TRBD2. Germline-derived CDR1 and CDR2 are SNHLY and FYNNEI. V lost 6 bases, J lost 3 bases, and 5 bases stayed unmatched. The CDR3 runs to 16 residues. The CDR3 loop is CASRWTSGGYYNEQFF. The CDR3 DNA is TGTGCCAGCAGGTGGACTAGCGGGGGATACTACAATGAGCAGTTCTTC.

The chain is built from TRBV5-1 and TRBJ1-2, with 8 bases fitting TRBD1. V trimming: 2 bases; J trimming: 0 bases; junction bases outside the gene matches: 3. Germline CDR1 reads SGHRS; CDR2 reads YFSETQ. There are 15 residues in the CDR3. CDR3 sequence (DNA): TGCGCCAGCAGCTTAGACAGGGGCACTAACTATGGCTACACCTTC. As protein: CASSLDRGTNYGYTF.

With respect to this clone: The same CDR3 is also encoded by other DNA sequences in this sample. The gene calls are TRBV28 and TRBJ1-1; the D is unclear. V lost 3 bases to trimming and J lost 1 base, with 6 bases between them. The CDR3 length is 13 residues. Germline CDR1 reads MDHEN; CDR2 reads SYDVKM. The CDR3: CASSFRRNTEAFF. CDR3 coding DNA: TGTGCCAGCAGTTTCCGCAGGAACACTGAAGCTTTCTTT.

The V and J genes are TRBV30 and TRBJ2-2; D remains unclear. V was clipped by 4 bases and J by 6 bases, with 6 bases between them. Germline values: CDR1 GTSNPN, CDR2 SVGIG (reference sequence). The CDR3 sequence is 11 residues long. The CDR3 nucleotides are TGTGCCTGGAACCCGGCCGGGGAGCTGTTTTTT. The encoded protein is CAWNPAGELFF. Full variable domain (rest looked up from reference TRBV30 and TRBJ2-2): SQTIHQWPATLVQPVGSPLSLECTVEGTSNPNLYWYRQAAGRGLQLLFYSVGIGQISSEVPQNLSASRPQDRQFILSSKKLLLSDSGFYLCAWNPAGELFFGEGSRLTVL.

This rearrangement joins TRBV4-1 to TRBJ1-1, with a tentative D call TRBD1 (6 bases). With 1 base removed from V and 2 bases from J, the gap between germline ends came to 14 bases. Germline V CDR1 and CDR2: MGHRA, YSYEKL. The CDR3 covers 16 residues. CDR3 DNA sequence: TGCGCCAGCAGCCAAGCACCGACAGGCCCAAACACTGAAGCTTTCTTT. This encodes CASSQAPTGPNTEAFF.

The chain has TRBV9 and TRBJ2-1; 10 bases align to TRBD1. J lost 7 bases, V lost 4 bases, and 11 bases had no gene match. Looked up from germline, CDR1 is SGDLS and CDR2 is YYNGEE. This CDR3 region has 16 residues. CDR3 bases: TGTGCCAGCAGCTGGGGACAGGGGACGACCCAAAATGAGCAGTTCTTC. It specifies CASSWGQGTTQNEQFF.

The CDR3 reads CASSLGSDRGFYEQYF. DNA for the CDR3: TGCGCCAGCAGCCTCGGATCAGACAGGGGGTTCTACGAGCAGTACTTC. The chain uses TRBV4-1 and TRBJ2-7; 9 positions agree with TRBD1. Germline-derived CDR1 and CDR2 are MGHRA and YSYEKL. The CDR3 length is 16 residues. V lost 4 bases and J lost 3; bases outside the gene matches: 10.

The J gene is TRBJ1-6, the V gene TRBV30; D remains ambiguous. Germline assignment: CDR1 GTSNPN and CDR2 SVGIG (reference sequence). V lost 0 bases and J lost 3, with 6 bases in between. This CDR3 spans 14 amino acids. The CDR3 region has the DNA TGTGCCTGGAGTGTACAGCTCTATAATTCACCCCTCCACTTT. It encodes CAWSVQLYNSPLHF.

The chain couples TRBV7-9 to TRBJ2-7; TRBD2 agrees at 8 bases. The CDR3 is 15 amino acids. Unmatched junction bases numbered 7, after V lost 2 bases and J lost 4 bases. Germline V lookup: CDR1 SEHNR, CDR2 FQNEAQ (reference sequence). The CDR3 DNA is TGTGCCAGCAGCTTAATGGGACTAGGGGGGTACGAGCAGTACTTC. It yields the protein CASSLMGLGGYEQYF.

The V gene is TRBV5-6, the J gene TRBJ2-7; no firm D call. CDR3 size: 12 residues. CDR1 is SGHDT and CDR2 is YYEEEE in the germline V gene. Between the trimmed V and J ends, which lost 1 base and 5 bases, there was a span of 7 bases. The DNA for the CDR3 is TGTGCCAGCAGCTTGCGTCCGGACGAGCAGTACTTC. It codes for CASSLRPDEQYF. The whole variable domain, filled in from reference TRBV5-6 and TRBJ2-7, reads DAGVTQSPTHLIKTRGQQVTLRCSPKSGHDTVSWYQQALGQGPQFIFQYYEEEERQRGNFPDRFSGHQFPNYSSELNVNALLLGDSALYLCASSLRPDEQYFGPGTRLTVT.

The rearrangement joins TRBV5-1 to TRBJ1-1; D gene ambiguous. The V gene's germline CDR1 is SGHRS and CDR2 YFSETQ. The CDR3 has 15 amino acids. V was cut by 0 bases and J by 0 bases, with 9 bases left in between. CDR3 bases: TGCGCCAGCAGCTTGGAGCGCGGCTTGAACACTGAAGCTTTCTTT. It encodes CASSLERGLNTEAFF. Drawing the rest from reference TRBV5-1 and TRBJ1-1, the complete variable domain is KAGVTQTPRYLIKTRGQQVTLSCSPISGHRSVSWYQQTPGQGLQFLFEYFSETQRNKGNFPGRFSGRQFSNSRSEMNVSTLELGDSALYLCASSLERGLNTEAFFGQGTRLTVV.

This chain uses TRBV4-3 with TRBJ1-2; weak D call: TRBD1 (5 bases). CDR1 and CDR2 (germline): LGHNA, YSLEER. V was clipped by 3 bases and J by 4 bases, with 12 bases between them. The CDR3 length is 14 residues. CDR3: CASSHDSGSYGYTF. Here the CDR3 DNA reads TGCGCCAGCAGCCATGATTCAGGGTCCTATGGCTACACCTTC.